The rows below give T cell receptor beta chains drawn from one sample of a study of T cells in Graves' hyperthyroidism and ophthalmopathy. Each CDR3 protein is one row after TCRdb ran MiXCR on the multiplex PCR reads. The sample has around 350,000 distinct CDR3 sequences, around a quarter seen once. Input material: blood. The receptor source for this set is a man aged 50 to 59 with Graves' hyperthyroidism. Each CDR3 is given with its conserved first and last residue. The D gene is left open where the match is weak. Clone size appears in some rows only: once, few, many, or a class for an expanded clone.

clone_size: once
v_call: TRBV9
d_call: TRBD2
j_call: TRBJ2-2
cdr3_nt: TGTGCCAGCAGCGTAACACCTGCGGGGGCGAACACCGGGGAGCTGTTTTTT
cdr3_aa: CASSVTPAGANTGELFF

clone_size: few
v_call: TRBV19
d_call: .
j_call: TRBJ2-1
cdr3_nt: TGTGCCAGTAACGCGGACGCGAGCTCCTACAATGAGCAGTTCTTC
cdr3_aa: CASNADASSYNEQFF

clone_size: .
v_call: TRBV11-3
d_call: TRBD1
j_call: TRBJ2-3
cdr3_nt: TGTGCCAGCAGTGACAGGGGGGCCACAGATACGCAGTATTTT
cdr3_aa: CASSDRGATDTQYF

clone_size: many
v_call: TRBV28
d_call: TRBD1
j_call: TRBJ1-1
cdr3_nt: TGTGCCAGCAGCCGCGGGACAGTGAACACTGAAGCTTTCTTT
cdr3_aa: CASSRGTVNTEAFF

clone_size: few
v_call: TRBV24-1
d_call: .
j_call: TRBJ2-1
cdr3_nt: TGTGCCACCAGTGATTTTATGGCCGAATCCTACAATGAGCAGTTCTTC
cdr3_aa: CATSDFMAESYNEQFF

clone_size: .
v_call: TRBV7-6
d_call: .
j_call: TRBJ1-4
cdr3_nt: TGTGCCAGCAGCCCCACCACAGGGTTAACTAATGAAAAACTGTTTTTT
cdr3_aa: CASSPTTGLTNEKLFF

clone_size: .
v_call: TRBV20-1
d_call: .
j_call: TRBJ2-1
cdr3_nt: TGCAGTGCTAGTGACGCCGGGCCGACGCAATACAATGAGCAGTTCTTC
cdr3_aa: CSASDAGPTQYNEQFF

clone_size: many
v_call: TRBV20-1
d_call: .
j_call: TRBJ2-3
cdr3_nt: TGCAGTGCTAGGGCACCGGGACGGAGCACAGATACGCAGTATTTT
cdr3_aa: CSARAPGRSTDTQYF

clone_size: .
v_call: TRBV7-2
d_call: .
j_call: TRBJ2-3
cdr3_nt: TGTGCCAGCAGCTTGTCCGGGACTCCGAGAAGAGATACGCAGTATTTT
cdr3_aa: CASSLSGTPRRDTQYF

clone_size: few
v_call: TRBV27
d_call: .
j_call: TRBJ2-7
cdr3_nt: TGTGCCAGCAGTTTACGGGAGACCGCCTACGAGCAGTACTTC
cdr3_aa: CASSLRETAYEQYF

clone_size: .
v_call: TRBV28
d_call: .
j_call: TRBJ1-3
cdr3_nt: TGTGCCAGCAGTTGGTCCGGAAACACCATATATTTT
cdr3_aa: CASSWSGNTIYF

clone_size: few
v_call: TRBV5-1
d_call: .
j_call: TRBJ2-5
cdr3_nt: TGCGCCAGCAGCTTCCAGCAGACAGAGTACCAAGAGACCCAGTACTTC
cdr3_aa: CASSFQQTEYQETQYF

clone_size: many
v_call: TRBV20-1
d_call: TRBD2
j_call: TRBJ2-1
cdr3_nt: TGCAGTGCTAGAGATCAACTAGCGGGACATGAGCAGTTCTTC
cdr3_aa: CSARDQLAGHEQFF

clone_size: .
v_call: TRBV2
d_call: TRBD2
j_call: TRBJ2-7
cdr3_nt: TGTGCCAGCAAAACCGGGACACACGGACTAGCGGGAGCCTACGAGCAGTACTTC
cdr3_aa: CASKTGTHGLAGAYEQYF

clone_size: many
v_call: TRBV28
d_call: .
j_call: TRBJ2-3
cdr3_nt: TGTGCCAGCAGTCCTAGGGCTGGGACTACAGATACGCAGTATTTT
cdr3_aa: CASSPRAGTTDTQYF

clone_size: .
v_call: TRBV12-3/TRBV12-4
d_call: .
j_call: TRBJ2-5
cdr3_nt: TGTGCCAGCAGTTTAGCGGGAGTGGTAGAGACCCAGTACTTC
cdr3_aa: CASSLAGVVETQYF

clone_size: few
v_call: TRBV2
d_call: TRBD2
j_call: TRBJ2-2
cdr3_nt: TGTGCCAGCATTAACGGGAGGGATACCGGGGAGCTGTTTTTT
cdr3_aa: CASINGRDTGELFF

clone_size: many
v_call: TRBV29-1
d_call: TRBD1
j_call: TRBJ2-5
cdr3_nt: TGCAGCGCCGGGACAGGCGGAGAGACCCAGTACTTC
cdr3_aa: CSAGTGGETQYF

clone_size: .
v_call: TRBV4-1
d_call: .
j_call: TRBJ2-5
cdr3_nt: TGCGCCAGCAGCCAAGTCCCCGCGGGTGAAAAAGAGACCCAGTACTTC
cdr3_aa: CASSQVPAGEKETQYF

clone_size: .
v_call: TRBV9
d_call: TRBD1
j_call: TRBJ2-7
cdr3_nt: TGTGCCAGCAGCCCAGGACAGGGGGCTAATTTCTACGAGCAGTACTTC
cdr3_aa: CASSPGQGANFYEQYF

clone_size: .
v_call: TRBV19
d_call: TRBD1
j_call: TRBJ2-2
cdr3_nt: TGTGCCAGTAGTATGGCACAGGGGTACACCGGGGAGCTGTTTTTT
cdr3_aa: CASSMAQGYTGELFF

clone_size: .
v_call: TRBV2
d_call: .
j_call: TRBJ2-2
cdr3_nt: TGTGCCAGCGAGAGGGAAAACACCGGGGAGCTGTTTTTT
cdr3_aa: CASERENTGELFF

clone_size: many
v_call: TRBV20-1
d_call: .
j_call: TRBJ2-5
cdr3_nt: TGCAGTGCTAGAGATCTAGTTGGTGGGGAGACCCAGTACTTC
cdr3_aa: CSARDLVGGETQYF

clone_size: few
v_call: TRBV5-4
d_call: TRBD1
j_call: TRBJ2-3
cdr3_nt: TGTGCCAGCAGCTTACCGGGACAGGGGGATCCAGATACGCAGTATTTT
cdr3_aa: CASSLPGQGDPDTQYF

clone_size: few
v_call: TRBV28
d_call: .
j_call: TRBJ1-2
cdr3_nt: TGTGCCAGCAGTTTAATGGCGGGGAGGGGCTACACCTTC
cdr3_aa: CASSLMAGRGYTF

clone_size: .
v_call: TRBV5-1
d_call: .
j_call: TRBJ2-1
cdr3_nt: TGCGCCAGCAGACTCGGGCCCAATGAGCAGTTCTTC
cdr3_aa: CASRLGPNEQFF

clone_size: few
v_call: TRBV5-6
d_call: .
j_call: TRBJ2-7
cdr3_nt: TGTGCCAGCAGCTTGGTTCCCTGGGATGGCGACTACGAGCAGTACTTC
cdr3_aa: CASSLVPWDGDYEQYF

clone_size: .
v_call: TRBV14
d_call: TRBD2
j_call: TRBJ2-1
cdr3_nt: TGTGCCAGCAGCGCCGGGACTAGGGGCAATGAGCAGTTCTTC
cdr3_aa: CASSAGTRGNEQFF

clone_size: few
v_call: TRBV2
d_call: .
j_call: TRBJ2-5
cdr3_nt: TGTGCCAGCAGTTCGGACGTCTCCAAATCCAACTTC
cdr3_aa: CASSSDVSKSNF

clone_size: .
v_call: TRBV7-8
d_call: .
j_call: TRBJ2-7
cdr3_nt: TGTGCCAGCAGCCGGGACTTTTCCGACGAGCAGTACTTC
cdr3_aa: CASSRDFSDEQYF

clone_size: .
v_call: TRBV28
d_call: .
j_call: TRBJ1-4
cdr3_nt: TGTGCCAGCAGTCTTATACTGGGGAGGACTAATGAAAAACTGTTTTTT
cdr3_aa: CASSLILGRTNEKLFF

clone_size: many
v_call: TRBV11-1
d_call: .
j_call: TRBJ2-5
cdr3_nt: TGTGCCAGCAGCTTGAACAGGGGAGGAGGAGAGACCCAGTACTTC
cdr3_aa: CASSLNRGGGETQYF

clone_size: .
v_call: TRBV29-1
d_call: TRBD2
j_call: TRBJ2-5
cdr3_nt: TGCAGCGTTGAAGCTTGGCTAGCGGGAGAAGAGACCCAGTACTTC
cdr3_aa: CSVEAWLAGEETQYF

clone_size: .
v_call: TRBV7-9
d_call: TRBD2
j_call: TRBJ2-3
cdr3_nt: TGTGCCAGCAGCCCTACAGCTCTAGCGGGCACAGATACGCAGTATTTT
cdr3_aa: CASSPTALAGTDTQYF

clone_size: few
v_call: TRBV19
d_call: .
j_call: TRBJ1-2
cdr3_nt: TGTGCCAGTAGTATAGGGACCGTCTATGGCTACACCTTC
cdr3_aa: CASSIGTVYGYTF